The clone carrying this T cell receptor (beta chain) has a handful of counts. Its antigen is undetermined. V lost 5 bases and J 5 bases, leaving 10 bases between the germline ends. The CDR3 is 12 residues long. This sample is part of a study of identical twins. Study-wide results and limits: For cord blood, abundant beta clonotypes had fewer insertions, unlike memory repertoires, which showed none.

TCRdb re-called the 5' RACE reads through MiXCR, storing one row per CDR3 protein. Altogether approximately 700,000 distinct CDR3 sequences are present, around 6% being singletons, with the ten largest covering around 2%. Material for sequencing was naive T cells sorted from blood. This receptor was taken from a young man in good health. The chain employs TRBV12-3 or TRBV12-4 and TRBJ2-7; no clear D gene. The CDR3 here is CASSPTIHEQYF. CDR3 nucleotide sequence: TGTGCCAGCAGTCCTACTATCCACGAGCAGTACTTC.